Presented here are 21 T cell receptor beta chains from one specimen sequenced in a study of blood T cells in healthy people across ages. Primed by a sample-barcoded 5' primer and a J-beta primer mix, a second PCR proceeded for about 7 to 11 cycles. TCRdb independently ran MiXCR on the 5' RACE reads; one entry per CDR3 protein. Of about 1.8 million distinct CDR3 sequences in the sample, roughly 49% were seen once. Sample: blood. The receptors derive from a woman aged 40 to 50 in good health.

The count of this clonotype is one. The junction departs from the called germline gene at one end, perhaps through a read error. CDR3 sequence (DNA): TGTGTCAGCAGCCAGGTTGGGGGCTCCTACAATGAGCAGTTCTTC. Its translation: CVSSQVGGSYNEQFF. This sequence joins TRBV3-1 and TRBJ2-1; TRBD1 or TRBD2 may be the D gene (5 bases each). The germline V gene encodes CDR1 LGHDT and CDR2 YNNKEL (reference sequence). The CDR3 extends over 15 amino acids.

With respect to this clonotype: A junction boundary mismatches the germline segment, possibly from a read error. The J gene is TRBJ1-2, the V gene TRBV6-2 or TRBV6-3; 8 nucleotides match TRBD1. The CDR3 has 15 residues. Germline V gene data show CDR1 as MNHEY and CDR2 as SVGEGT. The CDR3, as DNA: TGTGCCAGCAGTTATCAGGGGGCTACGACACATGGCTGCACCTTC. The encoded protein is CASSYQGATTHGCTF.

The V gene is TRBV5-1, the J gene TRBJ2-7; tentatively, D is TRBD2 (5 bases). V lost 0 bases and J 2 bases, leaving 18 bases between the germline ends. This CDR3 region has 17 residues. In germline, CDR1 is SGHRS, CDR2 YFSETQ. CDR3 residues: CASSLAGGESLAYEQYF. The DNA of the CDR3 is TGCGCCAGCAGCTTGGCCGGAGGCGAATCCCTCGCCTACGAGCAGTACTTC. Full variable domain (rest looked up from reference TRBV5-1 and TRBJ2-7): KAGVTQTPRYLIKTRGQQVTLSCSPISGHRSVSWYQQTPGQGLQFLFEYFSETQRNKGNFPGRFSGRQFSNSRSEMNVSTLELGDSALYLCASSLAGGESLAYEQYFGPGTRLTVT.

The chain has TRBV12-3 or TRBV12-4 and TRBJ1-6; the D is unclear. Trimming took 0 bases from V and 11 from J, leaving 20 bases between them. The CDR3 loop spans 17 amino acids. The DNA for the CDR3 is TGTGCCAGCAGTTTAGCAGGCTACAGTCTCCCGGAGGCACCCCTCCACTTT. Translation gives CASSLAGYSLPEAPLHF.

This clonotype was seen only a few times. The J gene is TRBJ2-7, the V gene TRBV5-1; TRBD2 agrees at 7 bases. The V gene's germline CDR1 is SGHRS and CDR2 YFSETQ. This CDR3 contains 13 residues. Germline trimming cut 4 bases from V and 6 bases from J; bases unmatched to any gene: 7. CDR3 bases: TGCGCCAGCAGCCCGGAGGGAGGGCTCGAGCAGTACTTC. Its protein is CASSPEGGLEQYF.

This clonotype was detected a few times. The chain has TRBV20-1 and TRBJ1-1, with 10 bases aligning to TRBD1. After removal of 1 base from V and 2 bases from J, the junction contained 4 bases not matched to a gene. This CDR3 has 15 amino acids. CDR1 is DFQATT, CDR2 SNEGSKA, per germline (reference sequence). The CDR3 DNA reads TGCAGTGCTAGAGGTGGGGACAGGGGTAACACTGAAGCTTTCTTT. It specifies CSARGGDRGNTEAFF.

V usage is TRBV27 and J usage is TRBJ2-5; D is possibly TRBD1 or TRBD2 (5 bases each). Germline V gives CDR1 MNHEY, CDR2 SMNVEV (reference sequence). Trimming took 3 bases from V and 0 from J, leaving 11 bases between them. The CDR3 loop spans 15 amino acids. The CDR3: CASSFWDHDQETQYF. DNA for the CDR3: TGTGCCAGCAGTTTTTGGGACCACGACCAAGAGACCCAGTACTTC.

The J gene is TRBJ2-7, the V gene TRBV3-1; D ambiguous. The germline V gene encodes CDR1 LGHDT and CDR2 YNNKEL (reference sequence). The CDR3 contains 13 residues. Deletions cut 4 bases from V and 3 bases from J, with 10 bases between. CDR3: CASSPNSYYEQYF. In nucleotides, the CDR3 is TGTGCCAGCAGCCCAAACTCTTACTACGAGCAGTACTTC.

About this clonotype: A much larger clone is a single base away; this may be a read error. The V call is TRBV29-1, the J call TRBJ2-5; 7 bases line up with TRBD1. Trimming cost V 7 bases and J 5 bases; bases outside gene matches: 13. The CDR3 is made up of 14 amino acids. Germline CDR1 reads SQVTM; CDR2 reads ANQGSEA. The CDR3 bases are TGCAGCGCCTTCCAACAGGGGACCGGGGAGACCCAGTACTTC. Encoded protein: CSAFQQGTGETQYF. The full variable domain, its missing parts supplied by reference TRBV29-1 and TRBJ2-5, is SAVISQKPSRDICQRGTSLTIQCQVDSQVTMMFWYRQQPGQSLTLIATANQGSEATYESGFVIDKFPISRPNLTFSTLTVSNMSPEDSSIYLCSAFQQGTGETQYFGPGTRLLVL.

This chain connects TRBV29-1 to TRBJ2-1, with a weak D call TRBD2 (6 bases). The ends were cut back, 8 bases at V and 2 bases at J, with 16 bases in the middle. CDR3 size: 14 residues. CDR1 is SQVTM and CDR2 is ANQGSEA in the germline V gene. The chain's CDR3 is CSLVRGYPYNEQFF. In DNA, the CDR3 is TGCAGCCTCGTCCGGGGGTATCCCTACAATGAGCAGTTCTTC.

The J gene is TRBJ1-1, the V gene TRBV6-5; 7 bases fit TRBD1. The V gene end was trimmed by 6 bases and the J gene end by 8 bases; junction bases not matched to a gene: 6. The CDR3 extends over 12 amino acids. Germline-derived CDR1 and CDR2 are MNHEY and SVGAGI. The CDR3: CASRTDREEAFF. CDR3 coding DNA: TGTGCCAGCAGAACCGACAGGGAAGAAGCTTTCTTT.

V usage is TRBV6-2 or TRBV6-3 and J usage is TRBJ1-2; possibly TRBD1 for D (6 bases). This CDR3 comprises 17 residues. From germline, CDR1 is MNHEY and CDR2 SVGEGT. The V gene lost 5 bases and the J gene lost 0 bases, with 19 bases spanning the gap. The CDR3: CASSGVTGQQTNYGYTF. CDR3 DNA sequence: TGTGCCAGCAGTGGGGTGACCGGACAGCAAACTAACTATGGCTACACCTTC.

The V call is TRBV7-2, the J call TRBJ2-1; D assignment may be TRBD1 or TRBD2 (6 bases each). The CDR3 spans 15 residues. Trimming removed 6 bases from V and 12 bases from J, with 24 bases in between. Germline CDR1 and CDR2: SGHTA and FQGNSA. DNA for the CDR3: TGTGCCAGCAGTCCAAGCTACGGGGGCGGGAAGGGGCAGTTCTTC. This encodes CASSPSYGGGKGQFF. Full variable domain (missing parts from reference TRBV7-2 and TRBJ2-1): GAGVSQSPSNKVTEKGKDVELRCDPISGHTALYWYRQSLGQGLEFLIYFQGNSAPDKSGLPSDRFSAERTGGSVSTLTIQRTQQEDSAVYLCASSPSYGGGKGQFFGPGTRLTVL.

The chain couples TRBV3-1 to TRBJ2-3; 8 bases are shared with TRBD2. The germline V gene encodes CDR1 LGHDT and CDR2 YNNKEL (reference sequence). J lost 6 bases, V lost 8 bases, and 10 bases had no gene match. The CDR3 consists of 14 residues. As DNA, the CDR3 is TGTGCCAGCGCACGGGTAGCGGGGACCGATACGCAGTATTTT. Its protein product is CASARVAGTDTQYF.

The rearrangement links TRBV11-1 to TRBJ1-6; possibly TRBD1 for D (5 bases). The CDR3 has 15 residues. Germline V gene lookup returns CDR1 SGHAT and CDR2 FQDESV (reference sequence). Trimming removed 2 bases from V and 6 bases from J, with 11 bases in between. The CDR3 DNA reads as TGTGCCAGCAGCTTAAGAGGGGCCAGTAATTCACCCCTCCACTTT. Translated: CASSLRGASNSPLHF.

This sequence joins TRBV4-2 and TRBJ2-5; D uncertain. CDR3 size: 17 residues. Trimming pared 3 bases from V and 5 bases from J, leaving 22 bases between. Germline CDR1 LGHNA, CDR2 YNFKEQ. CDR3 nucleotide sequence: TGTGCCAGCAGCCAGGCATCAAACGGCCGCGGTCGGGAGACCCAGTACTTC. Protein product: CASSQASNGRGRETQYF.

This clonotype was seen more than once but under ten times. The chain joins TRBV6-1 to TRBJ2-1, with D perhaps given as TRBD1 or TRBD2 (6 bases each). The CDR3 is made up of 16 amino acids. In germline, CDR1 is MNHNS, CDR2 SASEGT. V gave up 2 bases and J gave up 5 bases, with 16 bases separating them. The CDR3 region is CASSERSGGLHNEQFF. The CDR3 DNA reads TGTGCCAGCAGTGAACGCTCTGGGGGGCTTCACAATGAGCAGTTCTTC.

The count of this clonotype is one. This chain joins TRBV4-3 and TRBJ1-1; maybe TRBD1 (6 bases). The CDR3 is made up of 17 amino acids. V was pared by 6 bases and J by 7 bases, with 27 bases between. The germline CDR1 and CDR2 sequences are LGHNA and YSLEER. CDR3 sequence reads: CASSGGAGAPLNREAFF. CDR3 nucleotide sequence: TGCGCCAGCAGTGGAGGGGCAGGGGCCCCCCTAAACCGTGAAGCTTTCTTT.

The chain couples TRBV7-2 to TRBJ2-3; 7 bases are shared with TRBD2. J gave up 3 bases and V 4 bases, and 10 bases lay outside the gene matches. This CDR3 has 16 amino acids. The germline V gene has CDR1 SGHTA and CDR2 FQGNSA. The DNA of the CDR3 is TGTGCCAGCAGCTCCCGGCGGGGGTTTCGGACAGATACGCAGTATTTT. Amino acid sequence: CASSSRRGFRTDTQYF.

V usage is TRBV24-1 and J usage is TRBJ2-1; tentatively, D is TRBD1 or TRBD2 (6 bases each). Trimming cost V 1 base and J 8 bases, with 14 bases left between them. There are 15 residues in the CDR3. CDR1 is KGHDR, CDR2 SFDVKD, per germline. The CDR3 sequence is CATSDFMVRGHEQFF. The DNA of the CDR3 is TGTGCCACCAGTGATTTCATGGTCCGGGGGCATGAGCAGTTCTTC.

This clonotype appeared a few times. The CDR3 loop reads CASSPSGAHATNEKLFF. For the CDR3, the DNA is TGTGCCAGCAGCCCCTCAGGGGCCCATGCAACTAATGAAAAACTGTTTTTT. The chain uses TRBV9 and TRBJ1-4; possibly TRBD1 for D (6 bases). CDR3 size: 17 residues. The V gene lost 4 bases and the J gene lost 0 bases, with 16 bases spanning the gap. The germline CDR1 and CDR2 sequences are SGDLS and YYNGEE. The variable domain in full, completed from reference TRBV9 and TRBJ1-4, reads DSGVTQTPKHLITATGQRVTLRCSPRSGDLSVYWYQQSLDQGLQFLIQYYNGEERAKGNILERFSAQQFPDLHSELNLSSLELGDSALYFCASSPSGAHATNEKLFFGSGTQLSVL.